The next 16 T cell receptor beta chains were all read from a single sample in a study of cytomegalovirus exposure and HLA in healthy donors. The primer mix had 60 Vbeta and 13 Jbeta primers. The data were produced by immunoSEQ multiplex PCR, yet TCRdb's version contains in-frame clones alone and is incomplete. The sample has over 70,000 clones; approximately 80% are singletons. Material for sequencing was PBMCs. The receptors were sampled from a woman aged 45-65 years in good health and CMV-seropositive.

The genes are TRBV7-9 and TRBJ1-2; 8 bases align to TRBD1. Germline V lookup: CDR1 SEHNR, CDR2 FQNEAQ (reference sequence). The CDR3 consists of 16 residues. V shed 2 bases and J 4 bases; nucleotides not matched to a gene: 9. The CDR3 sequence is CASSLLTGTGFYGYTF. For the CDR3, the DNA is TGTGCCAGCAGCTTACTTACCGGGACAGGATTCTATGGCTACACCTTC. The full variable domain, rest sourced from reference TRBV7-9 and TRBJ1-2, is DTGVSQNPRHKITKRGQNVTFRCDPISEHNRLYWYRQTLGQGPEFLTYFQNEAQLEKSRLLSDRFSAERPKGSFSTLEIQRTEQGDSAMYLCASSLLTGTGFYGYTFGSGTRLTVV.

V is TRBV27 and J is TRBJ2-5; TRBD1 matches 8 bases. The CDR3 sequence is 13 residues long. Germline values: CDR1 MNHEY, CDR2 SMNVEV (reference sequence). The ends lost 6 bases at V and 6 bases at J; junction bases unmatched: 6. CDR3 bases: TGTGCCAGCAGACGGACAGGGACACAGACCCAGTACTTC. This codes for CASRRTGTQTQYF.

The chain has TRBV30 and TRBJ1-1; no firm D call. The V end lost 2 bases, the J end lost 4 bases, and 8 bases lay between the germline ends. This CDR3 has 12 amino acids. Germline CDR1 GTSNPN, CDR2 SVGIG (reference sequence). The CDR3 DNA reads TGTGCCTGGAGTCCGCTAGGCACTGAAGCTTTCTTT. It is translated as CAWSPLGTEAFF.

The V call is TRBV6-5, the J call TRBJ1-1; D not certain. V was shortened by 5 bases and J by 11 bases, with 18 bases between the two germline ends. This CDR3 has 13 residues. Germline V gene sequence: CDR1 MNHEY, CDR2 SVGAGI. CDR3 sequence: CASSPRTAGGAFF. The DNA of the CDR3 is TGTGCCAGCAGTCCCCGGACGGCCGGAGGGGCTTTCTTT.

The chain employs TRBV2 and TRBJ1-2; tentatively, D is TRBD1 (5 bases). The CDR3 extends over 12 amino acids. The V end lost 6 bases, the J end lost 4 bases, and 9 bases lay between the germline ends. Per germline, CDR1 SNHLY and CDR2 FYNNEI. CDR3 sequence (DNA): TGTGCCAGCAGCGGAGGGGTCTATGGCTACACCTTC. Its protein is CASSGGVYGYTF.

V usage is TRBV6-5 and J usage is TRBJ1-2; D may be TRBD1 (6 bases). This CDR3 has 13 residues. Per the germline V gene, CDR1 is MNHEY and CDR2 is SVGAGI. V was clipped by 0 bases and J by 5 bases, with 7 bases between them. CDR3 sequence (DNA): TGTGCCAGCAGTTACTCGACAGGTTATGGCTACACCTTC. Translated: CASSYSTGYGYTF.

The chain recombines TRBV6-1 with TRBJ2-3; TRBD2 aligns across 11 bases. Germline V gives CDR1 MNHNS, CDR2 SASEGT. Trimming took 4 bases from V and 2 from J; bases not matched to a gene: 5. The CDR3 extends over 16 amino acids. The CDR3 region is CASSGLSGGATDTQYF. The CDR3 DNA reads TGTGCCAGCAGTGGCCTTAGCGGGGGGGCCACAGATACGCAGTATTTT.

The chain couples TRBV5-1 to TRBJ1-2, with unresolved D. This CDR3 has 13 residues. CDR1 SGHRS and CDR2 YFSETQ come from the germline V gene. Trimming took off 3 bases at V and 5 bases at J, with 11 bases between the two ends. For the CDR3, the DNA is TGCGCCAGCAGCTCACGAACCAGTTATGGCTACACCTTC. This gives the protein CASSSRTSYGYTF.

The CDR3 sequence: CASSENPGTGSYEQYF. The DNA of the CDR3 is TGTGCCAGCAGTGAAAACCCCGGGACAGGGTCCTACGAGCAGTACTTC. The gene calls are TRBV6-1 and TRBJ2-7; 9 nucleotides line up with TRBD1. Germline V lookup: CDR1 MNHNS, CDR2 SASEGT. The CDR3 loop spans 16 amino acids. The V and J ends lost 2 bases and 1 base, in that order; junction bases with no gene match: 6.

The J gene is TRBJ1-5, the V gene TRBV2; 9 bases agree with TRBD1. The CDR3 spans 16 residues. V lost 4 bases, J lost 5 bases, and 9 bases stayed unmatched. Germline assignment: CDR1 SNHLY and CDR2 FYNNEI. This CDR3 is CASSGDRGRTYQPQHF. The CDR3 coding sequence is TGTGCCAGCAGTGGAGACAGGGGGAGGACTTATCAGCCCCAGCATTTT.

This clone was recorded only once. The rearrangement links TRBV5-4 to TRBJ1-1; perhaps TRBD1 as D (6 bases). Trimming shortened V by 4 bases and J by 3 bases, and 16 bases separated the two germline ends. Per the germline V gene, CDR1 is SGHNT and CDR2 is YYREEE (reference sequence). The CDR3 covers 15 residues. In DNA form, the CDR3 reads TGTGCCAGCAGCCCACCCAATTACAGGGACACTGAAGCTTTCTTT. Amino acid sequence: CASSPPNYRDTEAFF.

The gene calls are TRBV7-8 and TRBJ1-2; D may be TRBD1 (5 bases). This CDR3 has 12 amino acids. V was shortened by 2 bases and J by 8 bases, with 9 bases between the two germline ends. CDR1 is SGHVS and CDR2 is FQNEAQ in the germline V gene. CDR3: CASSLHRLGYTF. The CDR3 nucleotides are TGTGCCAGCAGCTTACACAGGCTCGGCTACACCTTC.

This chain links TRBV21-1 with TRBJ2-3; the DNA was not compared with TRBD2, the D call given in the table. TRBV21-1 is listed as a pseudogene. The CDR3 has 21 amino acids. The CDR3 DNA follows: TGTGCCAGCAGCAAAGCCATTACCGGGACTAGCGGGAGCCAGGTTGGAGATACGCAGTATTTT. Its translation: CASSKAITGTSGSQVGDTQYF.

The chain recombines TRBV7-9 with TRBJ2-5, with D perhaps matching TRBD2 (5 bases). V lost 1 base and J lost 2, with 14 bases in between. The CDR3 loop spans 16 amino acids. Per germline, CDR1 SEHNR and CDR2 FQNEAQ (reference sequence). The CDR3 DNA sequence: TGTGCCAGCAGCTTAGGCCTCCGGACTCATCAAGAGACCCAGTACTTC. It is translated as CASSLGLRTHQETQYF.

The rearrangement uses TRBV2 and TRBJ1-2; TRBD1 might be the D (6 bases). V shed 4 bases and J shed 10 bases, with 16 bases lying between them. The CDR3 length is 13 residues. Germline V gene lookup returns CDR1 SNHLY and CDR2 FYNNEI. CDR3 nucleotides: TGTGCCAGCAGTGCCGGGCAGGGGTTTTTCTACACCTTC. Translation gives CASSAGQGFFYTF.

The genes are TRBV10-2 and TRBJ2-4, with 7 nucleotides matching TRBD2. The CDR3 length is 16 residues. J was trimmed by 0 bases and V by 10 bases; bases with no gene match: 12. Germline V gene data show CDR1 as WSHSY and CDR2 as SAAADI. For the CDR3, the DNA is TGCGCCACCTCGGGAGGTTTACATCTAGCCAAAAACATTCAGTACTTC. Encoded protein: CATSGGLHLAKNIQYF.